This T cell receptor (beta chain) was recorded in a study of technical replicates of blood from several donors. This table comes from immunoSEQ multiplex PCR, and its TCRdb copy is limited to in-frame clones, with some not included. The data show 84,000 or so clones, less than 95% seen once. The CDR3 has 18 residues. The germline CDR1 and CDR2 sequences are MNHEY and SMNVEV (reference sequence). Trimming at V came to 5 bases and at J to 1 base, leaving 14 bases not matched to a gene. Sequencing input: T cells isolated from PBMCs. The chain combines TRBV27 with TRBJ1-1, with 9 positions matching TRBD1. The TCR originated in a human donor in good health. The CDR3 nucleotides are TGTGCCAGCAGTCCGACGGGACAGGGTTGGATTCGGAACACTGAAGCTTTCTTT. This translates into CASSPTGQGWIRNTEAFF.